These 21 T cell receptor beta chains were all obtained from the same sample, sequenced in a study of blood T cells in healthy people across ages (dated by TCRdb to 2014 to 2015). The library was made by 5' RACE. Instrument used: Illumina HiSeq 2500. A second PCR of roughly 6 to 11 cycles was performed with a sample-barcoded 5' primer and a J-beta primer mix. Clones were called with MiXCR by TCRdb after fastp trimmed the public reads at Q25, and only in-frame beta chains were retained. Rows with one shared CDR3 protein collapse into an entry with the most common genes and DNA. A total of roughly 800,000 distinct CDR3 sequences appear in this sample, roughly 64% of them only once. The top ten hold around 20% of the sample. Sequencing used blood. The receptors shown here come from a man aged 25-40 years in good health.

V gene TRBV20-1 combines with J gene TRBJ1-2, with a weak D call TRBD1 (6 bases). Trimming cost V 6 bases and J 6 bases, with 14 bases left between them. The CDR3 covers 12 residues. Germline V gives CDR1 DFQATT, CDR2 SNEGSKA (reference sequence). The CDR3 reads CSASQGRDGYTF. As DNA, the CDR3 is TGCAGTGCCAGCCAGGGGAGAGATGGCTACACCTTC.

This clonotype came up once. The genes are TRBV25-1 and TRBJ2-4; tentatively, D is TRBD1 or TRBD2 (5 bases each). The CDR3 sequence is 13 residues long. V shed 5 bases and J shed 6 bases, with 11 bases lying between them. Looked up from germline, CDR1 is MGHDK and CDR2 is SYGVNS. CDR3 sequence reads: CASSPAGGNIQYF. CDR3 bases: TGTGCCAGCAGTCCTGCTGGGGGAAACATTCAGTACTTC. Full variable domain (missing parts from reference TRBV25-1 and TRBJ2-4): EADIYQTPRYLVIGTGKKITLECSQTMGHDKMYWYQQDPGMELHLIHYSYGVNSTEKGDLSSESTVSRIRTEHFPLTLESARPSHTSQYLCASSPAGGNIQYFGAGTRLSVL.

The V gene is TRBV6-1, the J gene TRBJ2-1; D unresolved. From germline, CDR1 is MNHNS and CDR2 SASEGT. The V end was cut by 5 bases, the J end by 5 bases, with 10 bases between. This CDR3 is 13 amino acids long. CDR3 bases: TGTGCCAGCAGTACCCTTCTAGACAATGAGCAGTTCTTC. Its translation: CASSTLLDNEQFF.

This clonotype was counted between two and nine times. The V and J genes are TRBV29-1 and TRBJ2-7, with D possibly TRBD1 on 6 matching bases. Between the trimmed V and J ends, which lost 5 bases and 2 bases, there was a span of 10 bases. The germline V gene has CDR1 SQVTM and CDR2 ANQGSEA. This CDR3 comprises 12 residues. The DNA for the CDR3 is TGCAGCGTTTTGACAGGAACCTACGAGCAGTACTTC. This gives the protein CSVLTGTYEQYF.

The chain links TRBV7-2 to TRBJ2-1; 8 bases are a match to TRBD2. V lost 2 bases to trimming and J lost 7 bases; unmatched junction nucleotides: 13. CDR3 length equals 17 residues. CDR1 and CDR2 from the germline V gene are SGHTA and FQGNSA. The CDR3 DNA sequence: TGTGCCAGCAGCTTACCCTACCCGGGACTAGGATGGAATGAGCAGTTCTTC. Translation gives CASSLPYPGLGWNEQFF.

In its sample, this clonotype was seen many times. It may be a read error: a sequence one base away is much more abundant. The chain couples TRBV29-1 to TRBJ2-5, with TRBD2 matching 7 bases. V gave up 4 bases and J gave up 3 bases; unmatched junction bases: 8. This CDR3 is 14 amino acids long. The germline V gene has CDR1 SQVTM and CDR2 ANQGSEA. The CDR3 region has the DNA TGCAGCGTTGGGGGGGGAAAGGGCGAAGAGACCCAGTACTTC. Amino acids: CSVGGGKGEETQYF. Drawing the rest from reference TRBV29-1 and TRBJ2-5, the complete variable domain is SAVISQKPSRDICQRGTSLTIQCQVDSQVTMMFWYRQQPGQSLTLIATANQGSEATYESGFVIDKFPISRPNLTFSTLTVSNMSPEDSSIYLCSVGGGKGEETQYFGPGTRLLVL.

A remark on this clonotype: A much larger clone differs by one base, so this may be a read error. This rearrangement joins TRBV7-3 to TRBJ2-5; 7 bases align to TRBD2. The V gene's germline CDR1 is SGHTA and CDR2 FQGTGA. J lost 11 bases, V lost 5 bases, and 14 bases had no gene match. This CDR3 is 14 amino acids long. The CDR3 loop is CASSVGGKSNEQYF. The CDR3, as DNA: TGTGCCAGCAGCGTGGGGGGGAAGTCCAATGAGCAGTACTTC.

As for this clonotype: A read error may account for a junction end that differs from germline. V gene TRBV28 combines with J gene TRBJ2-7; TRBD2 aligns across 11 bases. This CDR3 comprises 15 residues. The germline gives CDR1 MDHEN, CDR2 SYDVKM. CDR3 in DNA: TGTGCCGGCAGTTCCGTAGCGGGAGGGCCATACGAGCAGTACTTC. Protein product: CAGSSVAGGPYEQYF.

The count of this clonotype is one. This rearrangement joins TRBV27 to TRBJ1-6; 9 bases are shared with TRBD1. The junction had 6 bases not matched to a gene; V was cut back by 2 bases and J by 10 bases. CDR3 length: 15 residues. From germline, CDR1 is MNHEY and CDR2 SMNVEV (reference sequence). CDR3 region: CASSLGGTGSSPLHF. The CDR3 DNA reads as TGTGCCAGCAGTTTAGGAGGGACAGGGAGCTCACCCCTCCACTTT.

This chain links TRBV12-3 or TRBV12-4 with TRBJ1-1; 8 bases match TRBD1. The CDR3 has 15 amino acids. V trimming: 6 bases; J trimming: 3 bases; junction bases outside the gene matches: 9. The CDR3 nucleotides are TGTGCCAGCAGCAGGGAGCACAGGGGGTACACTGAAGCTTTCTTT. It codes for CASSREHRGYTEAFF.

V gene TRBV10-3 combines with J gene TRBJ2-3; 7 bases match TRBD2. Trimming at V came to 6 bases and at J to 5 bases, leaving 8 bases not matched to a gene. Germline V lookup: CDR1 ENHRY, CDR2 SYGVKD. The CDR3 contains 14 residues. The CDR3 nucleotides are TGTGCCATCAGCCTAGGACTAGGTCTAGATACGCAGTATTTT. Translated: CAISLGLGLDTQYF.

The V gene is TRBV20-1, the J gene TRBJ1-1; 8 bases are a match to TRBD1. The V gene's germline CDR1 is DFQATT and CDR2 SNEGSKA (reference sequence). The CDR3 totals 15 residues. The V gene end was trimmed by 5 bases and the J gene end by 6 bases; junction bases not matched to a gene: 14. The CDR3 region has the DNA TGCAGTGCTCCTGGACAGGGAGGGGGGGGACCTGAAGCTTTCTTT. Residues: CSAPGQGGGGPEAFF.

The chain recombines TRBV29-1 with TRBJ2-1; possible D gene TRBD1, 5 bases. Trimming removed 5 bases at V and 9 bases at J, with 20 bases between. Germline CDR1 and CDR2: SQVTM and ANQGSEA. The length of the CDR3 is 14 residues. CDR3 region: CSVRSSRSGAEQFF. CDR3 DNA: TGCAGCGTTAGGTCTAGTCGAAGTGGGGCTGAGCAGTTCTTC.

J is TRBJ1-2 and V is TRBV5-1; D remains unclear. V gave up 4 bases and J gave up 9 bases, with 19 bases separating them. The CDR3 is 14 amino acids. Germline V gene data show CDR1 as SGHRS and CDR2 as YFSETQ. CDR3 coding DNA: TGCGCCAGCAGCCCGCGGACCGACGTCCTGAGCTACACCTTC. This sequence encodes CASSPRTDVLSYTF.

There are a few counts of this clonotype. The chain uses TRBV4-2 and TRBJ2-5, with a weak D call TRBD2 (5 bases). The CDR3 consists of 14 residues. V dropped 4 bases and J dropped 4 bases, with 13 bases sitting between them. The germline CDR1 and CDR2 sequences are LGHNA and YNFKEQ. The CDR3 sequence is CASSLRPSRETQYF. Written as DNA, the CDR3 is TGTGCCAGCAGCCTACGGCCTAGCCGAGAGACCCAGTACTTC.

The rearrangement links TRBV20-1 to TRBJ1-1; 8 bases are a match to TRBD1. Germline V gene data show CDR1 as DFQATT and CDR2 as SNEGSKA (reference sequence). The CDR3 sequence is 15 residues long. V gave up 0 bases and J gave up 0 bases; unmatched junction bases: 3. The CDR3 spells CSARDPGQVNTEAFF. CDR3 in DNA: TGCAGTGCTAGAGACCCGGGACAGGTGAACACTGAAGCTTTCTTT.

This rearrangement joins TRBV29-1 to TRBJ2-3; 7 bases map to TRBD1. The CDR3 runs 12 residues. J was trimmed by 1 base and V by 8 bases; bases with no gene match: 3. Germline-derived CDR1 and CDR2 are SQVTM and ANQGSEA. DNA for the CDR3: TGCAGCAGCGGACAGGGCACAGATACGCAGTATTTT. Protein sequence: CSSGQGTDTQYF.

This clonotype was detected a few times. The gene calls are TRBV20-1 and TRBJ2-3; perhaps TRBD1 as D (6 bases). The length of the CDR3 is 17 residues. The germline CDR1 and CDR2 sequences are DFQATT and SNEGSKA (reference sequence). V lost 0 bases, J lost 2 bases, and 18 bases lay in between. The CDR3 bases are TGCAGTGCTAGAGATTCCCCGACAGGCCCCCTCACAGATACGCAGTATTTT. It yields the protein CSARDSPTGPLTDTQYF.

A remark on this clonotype: An end of the junction does not agree with germline; a read error may underlie this. The V call is TRBV12-3 or TRBV12-4, the J call TRBJ2-7; D unclear. The CDR3 covers 12 residues. CDR3 sequence reads: CASSFVLGSMLF. In nucleotides, the CDR3 is TGTGCCAGTTCCTTTGTGTTGGGGTCGATGCTCTTC.

This clonotype was recorded once. Mismatch with germline at one junction end may stem from a read error. The chain employs TRBV24-1 and TRBJ2-4; 7 bases align to TRBD2. Per the germline V gene, CDR1 is KGHDR and CDR2 is SFDVKD. The CDR3 has 16 residues. This CDR3 reads CATSDQRDPAQNIQYF. The DNA of the CDR3 is TGTGCCACCAGTGACCAGCGGGACCCAGCCCAAAACATTCAGTACTTC.

This chain connects TRBV29-1 to TRBJ1-1; a possible D gene is TRBD1 (5 bases). V dropped 5 bases and J dropped 8 bases, with 15 bases sitting between them. CDR3 length: 12 amino acids. From germline, CDR1 is SQVTM and CDR2 ANQGSEA. The CDR3 loop is CSVLQARGEAFF. The DNA of the CDR3 is TGCAGCGTTTTACAGGCCCGCGGGGAAGCTTTCTTT. Full variable domain (rest looked up from reference TRBV29-1 and TRBJ1-1): SAVISQKPSRDICQRGTSLTIQCQVDSQVTMMFWYRQQPGQSLTLIATANQGSEATYESGFVIDKFPISRPNLTFSTLTVSNMSPEDSSIYLCSVLQARGEAFFGQGTRLTVV.